This TCR beta chain was recorded in a study of regulatory and conventional T cells in RAG deficiency (dated by TCRdb to about 2017). Broadly, across the study: The study used high-throughput TCR beta sequencing to compare repertoire diversity and composition of Treg, conventional CD4+ and CD8+ T cells between RAG-deficient patients and healthy controls. What the authors observed across the whole study: Compared with control T-cell subpopulations, RAG-deficient patients had much lower Shannon entropy and higher Simpson indices. For some subjects, some T-cell subset analyses were not performed. Rather than being bona fide Treg cells, the sorted CD25-high CD127-low cells in Omenn syndrome patients may represent peripherally activated cells. In Omenn syndrome and CID/AS patients compared with controls, about 98-fold fewer unique TCR beta sequences were detected from Treg cells, versus about 10-fold fewer for other subsets. Shorter CDR3 lengths were found in all patient T-cell subsets, and >85% Treg-Tconv repertoire overlap at nucleotide and amino acid level was observed in Omenn syndrome patients.

Library generation was performed with the immunoSEQ multiplex PCR assay. Genomic DNA from the sorted T-cell subsets was used to amplify rearranged TCR beta chain products, which were then sequenced. As for how the authors treated the data: Shannon entropy and Simpson indices were used to measure the diversity of productive TCR beta rearrangements in each repertoire. To gauge clonal expansion, the frequencies of the 100 most abundant productive TCR beta clonotypes among total reads were added together. The TRB repertoires were scored with a self-reactivity index that is based on amino acid usage at CDR3beta positions 6 and 7. Two-way ANOVA was applied to the repertoire analyses, whereas Student t or Mann-Whitney tests were applied to the flow cytometric analyses. This is the immuneACCESS table as TCRdb keeps it, with only in-frame sequences that have V and J called. A part of the clones is gone; compared with another copy, unresolved V genes explain less than half, and the rest is unexplained. V and J calls and clone size are as listed in that table; D and trimming were resolved from the DNA. Counted in this sample were about 46,000 clones; 75% to 90% of them appeared once. The ten largest clones add up to about 0.54% of the sample.

As regards this clone: Its antigen is still unknown. Per-base qualities were not stored, and no clone one base away is much larger.

V is trimmed back by 4 bases and J by 8 bases, and the junction contains 13 bases that no gene match accounts for. Including cysteine and phenylalanine, the CDR3 has 16 amino acids. The kept DNA is CDR3 alone, 48 bases in frame from the first base. The germline V gene gives CDR1 as SGHDT and CDR2 as YYEEEE. Before genomic DNA extraction, conventional CD4+ T cells were isolated from blood as CD25-low CD127-high cells. Several healthy control donors served as the comparison group for repertoire analyses. The sample was also linked to a second study, of regulatory T cells. The second study reports: In the multiplex PCR, 52 forward TRBV primers and 13 reverse TRBJ primers were used, and assay-based and computational corrections were applied for amplification bias. Restricted unique TRB V-J pairs and skewed V and J gene usage were observed in patient repertoires, most markedly in regulatory T cells. The study compared T-cell receptor beta repertoires of sorted regulatory, conventional CD4+ and CD8+ T cells between CD3G-deficient patients and healthy controls. Ficoll density separation was used to isolate peripheral blood mononuclear cells. Rearranged TRB loci were amplified from genomic DNA by multiplex PCR within the immunoSEQ assay. TRB amplicons were sequenced on an Illumina HiSeq platform. Custom algorithms error-filtered the raw sequences and aligned them to reference gene sequences, after which the immunoSEQ online tools were used for analysis. Frequencies of productive and nonproductive TRB rearrangements were evaluated among both unique and total sequences. For group comparisons, t tests, Mann-Whitney tests or two-way ANOVA were performed in Prism software.

The sequenced sample was CD4+ effector T cells sorted from blood. The chain couples TRBV5-6 to TRBJ1-2; 11 junctional bases match TRBD1. The origin of this receptor is a human donor in good health. Here is the DNA: TGTGCCAGCAGCCGACCCTGGACAGGGGGCGCGAGGGGCTACACCTTC. Its protein product is CASSRPWTGGARGYTF.